This T cell receptor (beta chain) was found in a study of early T cells in non-severe SARS-CoV-2 infection. Study-level information: Sequencing was performed on bulk RNA from unsorted whole blood, leaving chains unpaired.

This clonotype appeared many times. Attachment of unique molecular identifiers to individual cDNA molecules was performed. TCRdb analysed the 5' RACE reads with MiXCR anew, one entry per CDR3 protein. The sample contains 100,000 to 120,000 distinct CDR3 sequences, over 9.5% of which appear only once. V lost 0 bases and J 0 bases, leaving 8 bases between the germline ends. The CDR3 loop spans 15 amino acids. Per germline, CDR1 MGHRA and CDR2 YSYEKL. This sequence originates from an adult who was a healthcare worker with PCR-confirmed SARS-CoV-2 infection or an uninfected control (not recorded which). Here the sequenced sample was whole blood, taken at baseline. This chain uses TRBV4-1 with TRBJ1-1; D is unclear. The CDR3 DNA reads as TGCGCCAGCAGCCAAGAGTGGCAGATGAACACTGAAGCTTTCTTT. Translation: CASSQEWQMNTEAFF.